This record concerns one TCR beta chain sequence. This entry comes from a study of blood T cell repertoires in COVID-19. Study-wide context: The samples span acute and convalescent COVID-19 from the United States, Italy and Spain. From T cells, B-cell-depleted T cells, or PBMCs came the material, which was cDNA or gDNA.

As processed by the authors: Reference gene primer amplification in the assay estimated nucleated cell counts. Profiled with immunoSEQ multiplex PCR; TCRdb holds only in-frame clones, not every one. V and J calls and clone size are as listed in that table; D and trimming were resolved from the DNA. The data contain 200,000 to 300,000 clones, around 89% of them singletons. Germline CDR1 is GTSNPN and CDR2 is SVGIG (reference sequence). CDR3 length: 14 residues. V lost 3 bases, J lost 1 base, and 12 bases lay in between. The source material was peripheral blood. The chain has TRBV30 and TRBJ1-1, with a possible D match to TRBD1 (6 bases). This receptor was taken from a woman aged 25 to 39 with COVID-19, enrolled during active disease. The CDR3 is CAWRQGWGNTEAFF. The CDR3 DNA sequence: TGTGCCTGGAGACAGGGTTGGGGGAACACTGAAGCTTTCTTT.